Each of the 25 T cell receptor beta chains below was sequenced from the same sample in a study of blood T cell repertoires in COVID-19. Profiling relied on immunoSEQ multiplex PCR, and the TCRdb table lists in-frame clones only, not all of them. Among under 450,000 clones listed, 91% were seen once. The sequenced material came from PBMCs or T cells enriched from blood (not recorded which). The origin of the receptors is a woman aged 40 to 49 who had been exposed to COVID-19.

The chain is built from TRBV18 and TRBJ2-7; no reliable D call. Germline CDR1 KGHSH, CDR2 LQKENI. The CDR3 consists of 17 residues. The V and J ends lost 6 bases and 3 bases respectively, with 24 bases between them. DNA of the CDR3: TGTGCCAGCTCCAACGTCAGGCCTCTCTCCCCCTACTACGAGCAGTACTTC. It yields the protein CASSNVRPLSPYYEQYF.

The gene calls are TRBV5-6 and TRBJ2-1; 7 bases map to TRBD2. The CDR3 totals 15 residues. V was clipped by 4 bases and J by 5 bases; unmatched bases: 9. Germline loops: CDR1 SGHDT, CDR2 YYEEEE. Here the CDR3 DNA reads TGTGCCAGCAGCCGGTTCGGGAGGCTTGACAATGAGCAGTTCTTC. It codes for CASSRFGRLDNEQFF.

The chain is built from TRBV28 and TRBJ2-5; 13 bases align to TRBD2. The CDR3 consists of 15 residues. J lost 5 bases, V lost 5 bases, and 5 bases had no gene match. Germline V gene lookup returns CDR1 MDHEN and CDR2 SYDVKM. The CDR3 loop reads CASSLSLAGGETQYF. As DNA, the CDR3 is TGTGCCAGCAGTCTTTCACTAGCGGGAGGGGAGACCCAGTACTTC.

This chain links TRBV7-8 with TRBJ2-2; a weak D match, TRBD2 (6 bases). Germline V gene lookup returns CDR1 SGHVS and CDR2 FQNEAQ. CDR3 length: 15 amino acids. Trimming left V 1 base short and J 3 bases short, with 9 bases between. Here the CDR3 DNA reads TGTGCCAGCAGCTTAGGGACTACCCACACCGGGGAGCTGTTTTTT. This encodes CASSLGTTHTGELFF.

CDR3 DNA: TGTGCCAGTACCCATCCCACAGGGGGAACAAGCGGCTACACCTTC. It codes for CASTHPTGGTSGYTF. The chain employs TRBV19 and TRBJ1-2; 8 bases map to TRBD1. J lost 8 bases, V lost 7 bases, and 15 bases had no gene match. From germline, CDR1 is LNHDA and CDR2 SQIVND (reference sequence). This CDR3 has 15 amino acids. Looking up the rest from reference TRBV19 and TRBJ1-2 gives the full variable domain: DGGITQSPKYLFRKEGQNVTLSCEQNLNHDAMYWYRQDPGQGLRLIYYSQIVNDFQKGDIAEGYSVSREKKESFPLTVTSAQKNPTAFYLCASTHPTGGTSGYTFGSGTRLTVV.

The table lists this clone with a count of one. The genes are TRBV7-2 and TRBJ1-1; D not certain. The V and J ends lost 6 bases and 5 bases respectively, with 19 bases between them. Germline CDR1 and CDR2: SGHTA and FQGNSA. The CDR3 spans 15 residues. CDR3 residues: CASSAVGNPRTEAFF. CDR3 DNA: TGTGCCAGCAGTGCGGTTGGCAACCCGAGGACTGAAGCTTTCTTT.

This clone was found a few times. The chain joins TRBV11-3 to TRBJ1-1; D remains unclear. The germline V gene encodes CDR1 SGHNT and CDR2 YENEEA. This CDR3 spans 13 amino acids. Trimming left V 10 bases short and J 6 bases short, with 18 bases between. CDR3 sequence: CAIKAANDAEAFF. Written as DNA, the CDR3 is TGTGCCATCAAGGCGGCCAACGACGCTGAAGCTTTCTTT. The variable domain in full, completed from reference TRBV11-3 and TRBJ1-1, reads EAGVVQSPRYKIIEKKQPVAFWCNPISGHNTLYWYLQNLGQGPELLIRYENEEAVDDSQLPKDRFSAERLKGVDSTLKIQPAELGDSAVYLCAIKAANDAEAFFGQGTRLTVV.

There are a few counts of this clone. The chain employs TRBV9 and TRBJ1-3; D possibly corresponds to TRBD1 (5 bases). The CDR3 loop spans 14 amino acids. CDR1 and CDR2 from the germline V gene are SGDLS and YYNGEE. Trimming pared 3 bases from V and 4 bases from J, leaving 11 bases between. Here the CDR3 reads CASSGDSYGNTIYF. In DNA form, the CDR3 reads TGTGCCAGCAGCGGAGACAGTTACGGAAACACCATATATTTT.

The rearrangement joins TRBV10-2 to TRBJ1-2; D gene unclear. The V end lost 8 bases, the J end lost 7 bases, and 8 bases lay between the germline ends. In germline, CDR1 is WSHSY, CDR2 SAAADI. This CDR3 has 10 residues. CDR3 loop: CASFRGGYTF. CDR3 bases: TGCGCCAGCTTTCGGGGTGGCTACACCTTC.

This rearrangement joins TRBV2 to TRBJ1-5; 7 bases line up with TRBD1. Germline CDR1 and CDR2: SNHLY and FYNNEI. The V and J ends lost 4 bases and 6 bases, in that order; junction bases with no gene match: 9. The length of the CDR3 is 15 residues. The CDR3 DNA is TGTGCCAGCAGTGTGTCAGGGGGAGGAGGTCAGCCCCAGCATTTT. This sequence encodes CASSVSGGGGQPQHF. The full variable domain, rest sourced from reference TRBV2 and TRBJ1-5, is EPEVTQTPSHQVTQMGQEVILRCVPISNHLYFYWYRQILGQKVEFLVSFYNNEISEKSEIFDDQFSVERPDGSNFTLKIRSTKLEDSAMYFCASSVSGGGGQPQHFGDGTRLSIL.

The CDR3 DNA sequence: TGTGCCAGCAGTTTTTCCCGTACCCAATCCGACAGAGAGAATCAGCCCCAGCATTTT. Its translation is CASSFSRTQSDRENQPQHF. This rearrangement joins TRBV28 to TRBJ1-5, with D perhaps matching TRBD1 (5 bases). With 3 bases removed from V and 4 bases from J, the gap between germline ends came to 25 bases. This CDR3 contains 19 residues. CDR1 is MDHEN, CDR2 SYDVKM, per germline. The full variable domain, completed using reference TRBV28 and TRBJ1-5, is DVKVTQSSRYLVKRTGEKVFLECVQDMDHENMFWYRQDPGLGLRLIYFSYDVKMKEKGDIPEGYSVSREKKERFSLILESASTNQTSMYLCASSFSRTQSDRENQPQHFGDGTRLSIL.

The chain recombines TRBV15 with TRBJ1-6, with TRBD1 identical over 8 bases. The CDR3 spans 18 residues. V lost 0 bases, J lost 7 bases, and 11 bases stayed unmatched. From germline, CDR1 is LNHNV and CDR2 YYDKDF (reference sequence). The CDR3 sequence: CATSREKITGTGNSPLHF. DNA for the CDR3: TGTGCCACCAGCAGAGAGAAAATAACCGGGACAGGAAATTCACCCCTCCACTTT.

The chain is built from TRBV5-1 and TRBJ1-4; 7 positions match TRBD1. With 3 bases clipped from V and 4 bases from J, the junction kept 3 bases outside the gene matches. The CDR3 has 14 residues. Germline-derived CDR1 and CDR2 are SGHRS and YFSETQ. The CDR3: CASSWDSNNEKLFF. The CDR3 DNA is TGCGCCAGCAGCTGGGACAGCAATAATGAAAAACTGTTTTTT. The full variable domain, rest sourced from reference TRBV5-1 and TRBJ1-4, is KAGVTQTPRYLIKTRGQQVTLSCSPISGHRSVSWYQQTPGQGLQFLFEYFSETQRNKGNFPGRFSGRQFSNSRSEMNVSTLELGDSALYLCASSWDSNNEKLFFGSGTQLSVL.

The V gene is TRBV19, the J gene TRBJ2-4, with unresolved D. Germline V lookup: CDR1 LNHDA, CDR2 SQIVND (reference sequence). The CDR3 is 13 amino acids. V lost 2 bases and J 4 bases, leaving 6 bases between the germline ends. For the CDR3, the DNA is TGTGCCAGTAGTATACGGTGGAAAAACATTCAGTACTTC. Its protein product is CASSIRWKNIQYF.

CDR3: CASSLRGRATNEKLFF. The CDR3 bases are TGTGCCAGCAGTTTAAGAGGGAGGGCAACTAATGAAAAACTGTTTTTT. The chain recombines TRBV27 with TRBJ1-4; no firm D call. CDR1 and CDR2 (germline): MNHEY, SMNVEV (reference sequence). Trimming took 2 bases from V and 0 from J, leaving 10 bases between them. The CDR3 consists of 16 residues.

This rearrangement joins TRBV27 to TRBJ1-1, with 8 nucleotides matching TRBD1. V lost 5 bases to trimming and J lost 4 bases; unmatched junction nucleotides: 6. This CDR3 is 14 amino acids long. Germline values: CDR1 MNHEY, CDR2 SMNVEV (reference sequence). As DNA, the CDR3 is TGTGCCAGCAGTAGCCACAGGGGGGGCACTGAAGCTTTCTTT. Translated, it gives CASSSHRGGTEAFF.

The rearrangement joins TRBV28 to TRBJ1-1, with TRBD1 as a possible D gene (5 bases). Trimming took off 5 bases at V and 4 bases at J, with 14 bases between the two ends. Germline V CDR1 and CDR2: MDHEN, SYDVKM. The CDR3 is 14 residues long. The CDR3 is CASSPPGRGTEAFF. The CDR3 region has the DNA TGTGCCAGCAGTCCCCCAGGGCGGGGCACTGAAGCTTTCTTT.

The rearrangement uses TRBV6-2 or TRBV6-3 and TRBJ2-5; D is unclear. The germline CDR1 and CDR2 sequences are MNHEY and SVGEGT. The CDR3 length is 14 residues. Trimming left V 0 bases short and J 1 base short, with 6 bases between. This CDR3 reads CASSYSYLQETQYF. CDR3 DNA sequence: TGTGCCAGCAGTTACTCCTACCTCCAAGAGACCCAGTACTTC.

The V call is TRBV6-2 or TRBV6-3, the J call TRBJ1-3, with D possibly TRBD1 on 5 matching bases. Germline lookup yields CDR1 MNHEY and CDR2 SVGEGT. The CDR3 length is 15 residues. V lost 5 bases, J lost 0 bases, and 11 bases lay in between. The CDR3 nucleotides read TGTGCCAGCAGTCCCCTGGACAACTCTGGAAACACCATATATTTT. Translated, it gives CASSPLDNSGNTIYF.

V gene TRBV7-9 combines with J gene TRBJ1-4, with TRBD1 matching 11 bases. CDR1 and CDR2 from the germline V gene are SEHNR and FQNEAQ (reference sequence). The junction had 5 bases not matched to a gene; V was cut back by 4 bases and J by 10 bases. The CDR3 has 14 amino acids. DNA of the CDR3: TGTGCCAGCAGCTCGGACAGGGGGCGCGGAAAACTGTTTTTT. It encodes CASSSDRGRGKLFF. The whole variable domain, remainder taken from reference TRBV7-9 and TRBJ1-4, is DTGVSQNPRHKITKRGQNVTFRCDPISEHNRLYWYRQTLGQGPEFLTYFQNEAQLEKSRLLSDRFSAERPKGSFSTLEIQRTEQGDSAMYLCASSSDRGRGKLFFGSGTQLSVL.

This clone was seen once. V and J are TRBV7-2 and TRBJ1-4; D possibly corresponds to TRBD1 (5 bases). Germline values: CDR1 SGHTA, CDR2 FQGNSA. Trimming pared 5 bases from V and 11 bases from J, leaving 18 bases between. CDR3 length: 14 residues. The CDR3 sequence: CASSPRGYGGKLFF. The CDR3 coding sequence is TGTGCCAGCAGCCCGCGGGGGTACGGAGGGAAACTGTTTTTT.

V usage is TRBV18 and J usage is TRBJ2-2, with D maybe TRBD2 (5 bases). V lost 4 bases and J lost 5, with 8 bases in between. The V gene's germline CDR1 is KGHSH and CDR2 LQKENI. The length of the CDR3 is 13 residues. CDR3 coding DNA: TGTGCCAGCTCACGAAGGGAGACCGGGGAGCTGTTTTTT. Encoded protein: CASSRRETGELFF.

The J gene is TRBJ1-2, the V gene TRBV5-1; a weak D match, TRBD1 (5 bases). V lost 4 bases and J lost 2, with 15 bases in between. The CDR3 is 15 residues long. Looked up from germline, CDR1 is SGHRS and CDR2 is YFSETQ. As DNA, the CDR3 is TGCGCCAGCAGCGTACTGACAGCCGAGAACTATGGCTACACCTTC. Translation: CASSVLTAENYGYTF.

The chain is built from TRBV27 and TRBJ2-1; possibly TRBD2 for D (6 bases). The CDR3 is made up of 13 amino acids. The germline V gene has CDR1 MNHEY and CDR2 SMNVEV (reference sequence). The V end lost 0 bases, the J end lost 6 bases, and 6 bases lay between the germline ends. The CDR3 region has the DNA TGTGCCAGCAGTTTATCGCGGGGCAATGAGCAGTTCTTC. Its translation is CASSLSRGNEQFF.

The CDR3 coding sequence is TGCGCCAGCAGTGATTTAGATCGCACTGGAAACACCATATATTTT. Protein product: CASSDLDRTGNTIYF. The V and J genes are TRBV10-2 and TRBJ1-3; D is undetermined. This CDR3 is 15 amino acids long. Germline-derived CDR1 and CDR2 are WSHSY and SAAADI. The V end lost 3 bases, the J end lost 2 bases, and 11 bases lay between the germline ends.